This T cell receptor beta chain was identified during a study of OX40 agonist ivuxolimab in advanced cancers. The overall study: Hepatocellular carcinoma, melanoma, renal cell or head and neck cancer was diagnosed in the dose-escalation patients.

This clone was found once. Assay: immunoSEQ multiplex PCR; the TCRdb copy retains only in-frame clones and omits some. The sample consists of around 66,000 clones, around 89% of them appearing once. This clonotype originated in an adult with an advanced solid tumor such as melanoma, head and neck, liver or kidney cancer. The source material was CD4+ or CD8+ T cells sorted from blood, sampled in a trial of the OX40 agonist ivuxolimab.

The CDR3, as DNA: TGTGCCAGCAGTCGACCAACAGGGCTGCGAGAGCAGTACTTC. Translated, it gives CASSRPTGLREQYF. The V and J genes are TRBV28 and TRBJ2-7; TRBD1 is a possible D gene (6 bases). Trimming cost V 5 bases and J 7 bases, with 18 bases left between them. The V gene's germline CDR1 is MDHEN and CDR2 SYDVKM. CDR3 length equals 14 residues.